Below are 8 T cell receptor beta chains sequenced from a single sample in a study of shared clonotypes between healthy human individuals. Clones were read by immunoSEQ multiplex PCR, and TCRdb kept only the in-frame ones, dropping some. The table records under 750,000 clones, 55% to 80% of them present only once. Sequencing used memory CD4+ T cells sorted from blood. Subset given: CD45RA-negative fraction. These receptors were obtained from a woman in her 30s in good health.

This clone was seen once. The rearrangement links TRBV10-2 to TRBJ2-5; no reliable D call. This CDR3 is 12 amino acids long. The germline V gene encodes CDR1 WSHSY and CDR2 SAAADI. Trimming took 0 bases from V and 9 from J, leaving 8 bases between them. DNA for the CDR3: TGCGCCAGCAGTGAGTCATTAGGGTCCCAGTACTTC. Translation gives CASSESLGSQYF.

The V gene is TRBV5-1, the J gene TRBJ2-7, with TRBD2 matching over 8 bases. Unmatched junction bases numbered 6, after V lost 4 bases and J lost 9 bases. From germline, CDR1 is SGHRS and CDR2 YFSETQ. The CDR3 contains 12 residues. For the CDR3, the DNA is TGCGCCAGCAGCCCGACGGGAGGGTTGCAGTACTTC. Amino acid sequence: CASSPTGGLQYF.

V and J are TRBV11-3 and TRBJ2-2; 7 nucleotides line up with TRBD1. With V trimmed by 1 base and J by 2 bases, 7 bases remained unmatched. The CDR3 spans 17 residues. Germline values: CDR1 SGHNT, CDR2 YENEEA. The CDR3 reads CASSLGWRQGNTGELFF. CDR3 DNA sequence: TGTGCCAGCAGCTTAGGATGGAGACAGGGTAACACCGGGGAGCTGTTTTTT.

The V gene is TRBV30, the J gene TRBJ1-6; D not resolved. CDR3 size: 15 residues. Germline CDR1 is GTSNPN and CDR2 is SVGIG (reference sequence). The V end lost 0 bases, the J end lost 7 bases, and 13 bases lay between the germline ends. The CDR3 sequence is CAWSVLEGRNSPLHF. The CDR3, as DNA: TGTGCCTGGAGTGTTCTAGAAGGGAGAAATTCACCCCTCCACTTT. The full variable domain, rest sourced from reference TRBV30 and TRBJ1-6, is SQTIHQWPATLVQPVGSPLSLECTVEGTSNPNLYWYRQAAGRGLQLLFYSVGIGQISSEVPQNLSASRPQDRQFILSSKKLLLSDSGFYLCAWSVLEGRNSPLHFGNGTRLTVT.

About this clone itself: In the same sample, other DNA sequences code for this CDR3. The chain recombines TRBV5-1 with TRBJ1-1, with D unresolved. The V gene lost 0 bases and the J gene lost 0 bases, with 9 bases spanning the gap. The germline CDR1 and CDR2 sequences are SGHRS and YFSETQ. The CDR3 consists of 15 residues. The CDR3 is CASSLVPGLNTEAFF. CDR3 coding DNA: TGCGCCAGCAGCTTGGTACCGGGTCTGAACACTGAAGCTTTCTTT.

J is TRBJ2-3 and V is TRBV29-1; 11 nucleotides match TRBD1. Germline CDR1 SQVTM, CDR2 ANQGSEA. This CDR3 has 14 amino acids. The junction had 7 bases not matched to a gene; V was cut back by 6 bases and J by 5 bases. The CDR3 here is CSVPGTGGGDTQYF. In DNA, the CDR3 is TGCAGCGTACCCGGGACAGGGGGGGGAGATACGCAGTATTTT.

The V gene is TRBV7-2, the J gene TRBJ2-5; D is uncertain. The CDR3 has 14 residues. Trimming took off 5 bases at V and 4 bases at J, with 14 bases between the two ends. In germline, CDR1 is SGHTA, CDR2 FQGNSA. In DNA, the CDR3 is TGTGCCAGCAGCCAGGACCGCCGGGCAGAGACCCAGTACTTC. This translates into CASSQDRRAETQYF. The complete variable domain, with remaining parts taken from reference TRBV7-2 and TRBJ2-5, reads GAGVSQSPSNKVTEKGKDVELRCDPISGHTALYWYRQSLGQGLEFLIYFQGNSAPDKSGLPSDRFSAERTGGSVSTLTIQRTQQEDSAVYLCASSQDRRAETQYFGPGTRLLVL.

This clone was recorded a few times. The CDR3 coding sequence is TGTGCCAGCAGCTCCCAGCGGCTAGCGGGCCCCTACGAGCAGTACTTC. It translates to CASSSQRLAGPYEQYF. This chain uses TRBV7-3 with TRBJ2-5, with 8 bases fitting TRBD2. The J call may be mistaken, given a closer DNA end match to TRBJ2-7. CDR3 length equals 16 residues. CDR1 SGHTA and CDR2 FQGTGA come from the germline V gene.